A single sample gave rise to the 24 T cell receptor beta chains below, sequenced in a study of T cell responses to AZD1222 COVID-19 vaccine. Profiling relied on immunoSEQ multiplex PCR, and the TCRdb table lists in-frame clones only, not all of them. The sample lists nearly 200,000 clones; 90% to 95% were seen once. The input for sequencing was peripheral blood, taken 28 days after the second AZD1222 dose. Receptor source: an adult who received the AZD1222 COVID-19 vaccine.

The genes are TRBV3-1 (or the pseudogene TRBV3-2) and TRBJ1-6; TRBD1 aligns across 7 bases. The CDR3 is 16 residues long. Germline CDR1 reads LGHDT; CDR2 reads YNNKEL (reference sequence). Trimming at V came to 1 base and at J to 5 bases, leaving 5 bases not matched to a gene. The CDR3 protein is CASSQVDRVNNSPLHF. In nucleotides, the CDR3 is TGTGCCAGCAGCCAAGTTGACAGGGTTAATAATTCACCCCTCCACTTT.

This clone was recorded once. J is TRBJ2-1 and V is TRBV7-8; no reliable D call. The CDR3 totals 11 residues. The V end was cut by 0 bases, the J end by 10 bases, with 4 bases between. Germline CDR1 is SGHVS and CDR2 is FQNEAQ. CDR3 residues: CASSLAYEQFF. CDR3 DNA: TGTGCCAGCAGCTTAGCGTACGAGCAGTTCTTC.

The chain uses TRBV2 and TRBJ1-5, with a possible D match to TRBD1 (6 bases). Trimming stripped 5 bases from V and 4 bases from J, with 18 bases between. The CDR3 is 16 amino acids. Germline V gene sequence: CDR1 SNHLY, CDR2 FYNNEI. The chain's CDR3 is CASSKDSSRRNQPQHF. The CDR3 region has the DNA TGTGCCAGCAGTAAGGACAGCTCTAGGAGGAATCAGCCCCAGCATTTT.

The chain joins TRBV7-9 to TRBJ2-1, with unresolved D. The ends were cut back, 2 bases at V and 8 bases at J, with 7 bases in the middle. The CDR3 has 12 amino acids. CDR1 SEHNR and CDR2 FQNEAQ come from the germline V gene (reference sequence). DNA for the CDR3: TGTGCCAGCAGCTTAAAGTGGGATGAGCAGTTCTTC. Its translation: CASSLKWDEQFF.

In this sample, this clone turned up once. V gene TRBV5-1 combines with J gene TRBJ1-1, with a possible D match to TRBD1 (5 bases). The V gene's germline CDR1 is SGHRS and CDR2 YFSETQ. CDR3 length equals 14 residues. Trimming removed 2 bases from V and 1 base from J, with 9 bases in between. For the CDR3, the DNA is TGCGCCAGCAGCTTTGGGGGTGCGAACACTGAAGCTTTCTTT. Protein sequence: CASSFGGANTEAFF.

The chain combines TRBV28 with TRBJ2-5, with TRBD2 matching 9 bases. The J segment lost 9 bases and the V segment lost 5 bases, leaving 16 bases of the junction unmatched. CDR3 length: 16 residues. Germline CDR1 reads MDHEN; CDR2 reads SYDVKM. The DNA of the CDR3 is TGTGCCAGCAGTCCCTCGGGAGCGCGGGGGGGAAGAGCCCAGTACTTC. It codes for CASSPSGARGGRAQYF.

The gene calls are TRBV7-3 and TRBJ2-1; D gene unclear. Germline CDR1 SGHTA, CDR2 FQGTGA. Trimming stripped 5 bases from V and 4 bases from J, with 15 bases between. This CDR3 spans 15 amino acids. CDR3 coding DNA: TGTGCCAGCAGCAAAACCTCGACTGGGTACAATGAGCAGTTCTTC. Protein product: CASSKTSTGYNEQFF.

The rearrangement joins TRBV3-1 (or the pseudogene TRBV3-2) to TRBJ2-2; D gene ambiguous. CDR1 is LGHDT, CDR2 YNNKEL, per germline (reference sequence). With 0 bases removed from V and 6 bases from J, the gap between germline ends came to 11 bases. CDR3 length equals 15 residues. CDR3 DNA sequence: TGTGCCAGCAGCCAAGAGAAGCATAACTCCGGGGAGCTGTTTTTT. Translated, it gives CASSQEKHNSGELFF.

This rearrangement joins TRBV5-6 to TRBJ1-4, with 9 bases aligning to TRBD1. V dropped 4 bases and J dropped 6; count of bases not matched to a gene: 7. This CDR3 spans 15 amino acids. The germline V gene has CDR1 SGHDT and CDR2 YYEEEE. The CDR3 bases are TGTGCCAGCAGCCCCAACAGGGGGCAAGATGAAAAACTGTTTTTT. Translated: CASSPNRGQDEKLFF.

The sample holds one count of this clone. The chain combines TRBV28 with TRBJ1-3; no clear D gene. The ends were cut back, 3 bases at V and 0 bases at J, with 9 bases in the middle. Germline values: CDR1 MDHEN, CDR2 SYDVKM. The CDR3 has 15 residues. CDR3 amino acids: CASSLYGISGNTIYF. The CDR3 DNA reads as TGTGCCAGCAGTTTGTACGGCATCTCTGGAAACACCATATATTTT.

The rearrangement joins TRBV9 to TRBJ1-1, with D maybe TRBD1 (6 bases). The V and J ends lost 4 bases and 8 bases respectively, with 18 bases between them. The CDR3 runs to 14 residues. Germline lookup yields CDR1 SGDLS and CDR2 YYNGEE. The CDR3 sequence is CASSRSTYTGEAFF. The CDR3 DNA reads TGTGCCAGCAGCCGCTCGACATATACAGGGGAAGCTTTCTTT.

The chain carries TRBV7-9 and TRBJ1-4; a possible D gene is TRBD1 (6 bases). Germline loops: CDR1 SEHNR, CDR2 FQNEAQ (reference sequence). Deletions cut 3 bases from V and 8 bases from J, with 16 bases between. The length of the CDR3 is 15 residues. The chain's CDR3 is CASSFPGGGGEKLFF. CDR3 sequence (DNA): TGTGCCAGCAGCTTCCCAGGAGGGGGAGGGGAAAAACTGTTTTTT.

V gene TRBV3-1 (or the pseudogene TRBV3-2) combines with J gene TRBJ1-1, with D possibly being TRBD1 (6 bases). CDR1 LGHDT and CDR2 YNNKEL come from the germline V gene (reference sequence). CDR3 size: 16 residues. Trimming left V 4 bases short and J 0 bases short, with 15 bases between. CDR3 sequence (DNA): TGTGCCAGCAGCCCCTCAGTAGGACAGTTGAACACTGAAGCTTTCTTT. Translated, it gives CASSPSVGQLNTEAFF.

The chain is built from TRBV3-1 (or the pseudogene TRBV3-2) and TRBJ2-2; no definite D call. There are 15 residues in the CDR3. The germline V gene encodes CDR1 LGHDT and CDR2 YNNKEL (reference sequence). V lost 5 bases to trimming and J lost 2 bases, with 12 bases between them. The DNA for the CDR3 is TGTGCCAGCAGCACCTCCACCTTAAACACCGGGGAGCTGTTTTTT. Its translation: CASSTSTLNTGELFF.

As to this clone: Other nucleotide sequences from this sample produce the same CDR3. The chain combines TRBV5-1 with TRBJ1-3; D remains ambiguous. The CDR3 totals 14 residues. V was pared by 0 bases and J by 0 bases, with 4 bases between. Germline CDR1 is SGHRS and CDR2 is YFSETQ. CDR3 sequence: CASSLGSSGNTIYF. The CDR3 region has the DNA TGCGCCAGCAGCTTGGGCAGCTCTGGAAACACCATATATTTT.

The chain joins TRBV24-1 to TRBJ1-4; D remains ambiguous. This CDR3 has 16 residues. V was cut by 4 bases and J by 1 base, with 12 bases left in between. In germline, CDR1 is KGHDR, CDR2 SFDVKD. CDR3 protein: CATSEGVGKTNEKLFF. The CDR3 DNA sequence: TGTGCCACCAGTGAGGGCGTAGGGAAAACTAATGAAAAACTGTTTTTT.

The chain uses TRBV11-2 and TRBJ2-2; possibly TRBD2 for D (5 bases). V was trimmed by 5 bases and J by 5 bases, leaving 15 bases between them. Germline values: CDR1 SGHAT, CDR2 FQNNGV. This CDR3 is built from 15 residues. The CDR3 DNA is TGTGCCAGCAGCCCGGGGAGACTATATACCGGGGAGCTGTTTTTT. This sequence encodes CASSPGRLYTGELFF. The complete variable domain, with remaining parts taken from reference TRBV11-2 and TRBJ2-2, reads EAGVAQSPRYKIIEKRQSVAFWCNPISGHATLYWYQQILGQGPKLLIQFQNNGVVDDSQLPKDRFSAERLKGVDSTLKIQPAKLEDSAVYLCASSPGRLYTGELFFGEGSRLTVL.

The CDR3 is CASSVEGRRTGELFF. The CDR3 nucleotides read TGTGCCAGCAGCGTAGAAGGCAGGCGTACCGGGGAGCTGTTTTTT. J is TRBJ2-2 and V is TRBV9; D not certain. The germline CDR1 and CDR2 sequences are SGDLS and YYNGEE. This CDR3 region has 15 residues. V lost 0 bases and J lost 5, with 11 bases in between. Variable domain in full (rest from reference TRBV9 and TRBJ2-2): DSGVTQTPKHLITATGQRVTLRCSPRSGDLSVYWYQQSLDQGLQFLIQYYNGEERAKGNILERFSAQQFPDLHSELNLSSLELGDSALYFCASSVEGRRTGELFFGEGSRLTVL.

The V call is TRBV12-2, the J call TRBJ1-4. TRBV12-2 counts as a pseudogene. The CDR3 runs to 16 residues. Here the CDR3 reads CASRSLFGGSVGKLFF. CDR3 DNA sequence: TGTGCAAGTCGCTCCCTCTTTGGGGGATCCGTTGGAAAACTGTTTTTT.

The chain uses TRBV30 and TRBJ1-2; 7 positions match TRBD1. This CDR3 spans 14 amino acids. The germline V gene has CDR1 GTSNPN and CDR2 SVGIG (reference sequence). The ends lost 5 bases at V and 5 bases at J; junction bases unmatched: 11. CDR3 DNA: TGTGCCTGGGGTAGAGTCGAGGGGGCGTATGGCTACACCTTC. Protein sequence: CAWGRVEGAYGYTF.

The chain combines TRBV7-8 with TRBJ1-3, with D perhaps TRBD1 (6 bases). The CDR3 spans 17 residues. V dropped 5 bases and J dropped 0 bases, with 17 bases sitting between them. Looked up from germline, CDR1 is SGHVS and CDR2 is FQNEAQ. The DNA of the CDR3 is TGTGCCAGCAGCCCAGGACAGCTTACTTTCTCTGGAAACACCATATATTTT. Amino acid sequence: CASSPGQLTFSGNTIYF.

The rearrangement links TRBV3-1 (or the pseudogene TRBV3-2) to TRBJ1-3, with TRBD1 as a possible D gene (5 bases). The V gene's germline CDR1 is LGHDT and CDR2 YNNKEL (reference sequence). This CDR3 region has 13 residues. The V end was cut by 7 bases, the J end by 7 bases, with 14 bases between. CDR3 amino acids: CASTRDRGNTIYF. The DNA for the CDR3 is TGTGCCAGCACTAGGGACCGCGGGAACACCATATATTTT.

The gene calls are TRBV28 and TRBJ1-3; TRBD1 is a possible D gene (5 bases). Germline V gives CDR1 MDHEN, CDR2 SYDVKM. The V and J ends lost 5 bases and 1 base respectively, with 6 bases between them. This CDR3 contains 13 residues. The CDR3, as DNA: TGTGCCAGCAGTAGGGGTTCTGGAAACACCATATATTTT. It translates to CASSRGSGNTIYF.

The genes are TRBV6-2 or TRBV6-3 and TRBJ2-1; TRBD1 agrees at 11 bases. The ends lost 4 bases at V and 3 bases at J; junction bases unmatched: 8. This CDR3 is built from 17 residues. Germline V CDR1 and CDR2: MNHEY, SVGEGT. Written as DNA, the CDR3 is TGTGCCAGCAGTTCCAGGATCGGGACAGGGGGCTACAATGAGCAGTTCTTC. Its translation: CASSSRIGTGGYNEQFF.